The 16 T cell receptor beta chains below were found in one sample sequenced in a study of post-analysis software for immune sequencing data. Sequencing libraries made from TCR beta cDNA carried unique molecular identifiers. One entry per CDR3 protein, called by TCRdb with MiXCR from the PCR reads. The sample has some 800,000 distinct CDR3 sequences, around 42% seen once. These receptors are not linked to any known antigen. General observations from the study: Patients used about five TRBV segments, including TRBV5-6, TRBV5-1 and TRBV20-1, more often than controls.

The sample consisted of blood. The receptors stem from a girl aged 10 to 17 with multiple sclerosis.

This clonotype was seen at least ten times. The rearrangement links TRBV6-1 to TRBJ2-1, with 8 bases that match TRBD2. Trimming cost V 4 bases and J 7 bases; bases outside gene matches: 6. The germline V gene encodes CDR1 MNHNS and CDR2 SASEGT. This CDR3 region has 14 residues. CDR3 sequence (DNA): TGTGCCAGCAGTGTTGCGGGAGGCCAGAATGAGCAGTTCTTC. Protein: CASSVAGGQNEQFF.

This clonotype has a handful of counts. The chain joins TRBV24-1 to TRBJ1-2; no firm D call. CDR1 and CDR2 from the germline V gene are KGHDR and SFDVKD. This CDR3 spans 13 amino acids. Deletions cut 1 base from V and 8 bases from J, with 10 bases between. In DNA form, the CDR3 reads TGTGCCACCAGTGATTTTGCGGGGTACGGCTACACCTTC. Its protein product is CATSDFAGYGYTF.

The V and J genes are TRBV7-9 and TRBJ1-1; TRBD1 might be the D (5 bases). Germline values: CDR1 SEHNR, CDR2 FQNEAQ (reference sequence). The CDR3 is 15 residues long. V was pared by 4 bases and J by 1 base, with 13 bases between. CDR3 in amino acids: CASSSNGDGNTEAFF. For the CDR3, the DNA is TGTGCCAGCAGCTCGAATGGGGACGGGAACACTGAAGCTTTCTTT.

The CDR3 spells CASTTGPSGAYEQFF. The CDR3 coding sequence is TGTGCCAGCACCACAGGCCCTAGCGGGGCCTATGAGCAGTTCTTC. The chain recombines TRBV7-9 with TRBJ2-1; TRBD2 agrees at 9 bases. CDR3 length equals 15 residues. Looked up from germline, CDR1 is SEHNR and CDR2 is FQNEAQ (reference sequence). With V trimmed by 7 bases and J by 8 bases, 12 bases remained unmatched. Together with reference TRBV7-9 and TRBJ2-1, the CDR3 gives the full variable domain: DTGVSQNPRHKITKRGQNVTFRCDPISEHNRLYWYRQTLGQGPEFLTYFQNEAQLEKSRLLSDRFSAERPKGSFSTLEIQRTEQGDSAMYLCASTTGPSGAYEQFFGPGTRLTVL.

This clonotype has only a few counts. V is TRBV20-1 and J is TRBJ2-3; 7 bases align to TRBD2. Trimming removed 2 bases from V and 4 bases from J; junction bases left unmatched: 18. The CDR3 is 18 amino acids. In germline, CDR1 is DFQATT, CDR2 SNEGSKA (reference sequence). The CDR3 DNA is TGCAGTGCTAGATACCCGGGGGGTGGGGGAAGTTCGTCAGATACGCAGTATTTT. Amino acids: CSARYPGGGGSSSDTQYF.

The rearrangement joins TRBV7-2 to TRBJ2-2; no firm D call. The V and J ends lost 1 base and 7 bases respectively, with 19 bases between them. Germline V gene lookup returns CDR1 SGHTA and CDR2 FQGNSA. This CDR3 spans 17 amino acids. This CDR3 reads CASSLVISVAGFGELFF. The CDR3 coding sequence is TGTGCCAGCAGCTTAGTCATCAGTGTGGCCGGGTTCGGGGAGCTGTTTTTT.

The chain links TRBV12-3 or TRBV12-4 to TRBJ2-3, with TRBD2 identical over 11 bases. The CDR3 has 15 amino acids. The trim removed 1 base at V and 7 bases at J, leaving 4 bases unmatched. The CDR3, as DNA: TGTGCCAGCAGTTTAGGCGGGACTAGCGGAAATACGCAGTATTTT. It specifies CASSLGGTSGNTQYF.

The rearrangement uses TRBV7-2 and TRBJ2-1; 9 bases map to TRBD2. The J segment lost 3 bases and the V segment lost 5 bases, leaving 5 bases of the junction unmatched. Per the germline V gene, CDR1 is SGHTA and CDR2 is FQGNSA. CDR3 length: 15 amino acids. CDR3 region: CASSEGTSFYNEQFF. The CDR3 nucleotides are TGTGCCAGCAGCGAAGGGACTAGCTTCTACAATGAGCAGTTCTTC.

The gene calls are TRBV29-1 and TRBJ2-1; D not certain. The CDR3 covers 12 residues. Germline V gene data show CDR1 as SQVTM and CDR2 as ANQGSEA. V lost 3 bases and J lost 8, with 11 bases in between. CDR3 residues: CSVDGPPDEQFF. The CDR3 nucleotides read TGCAGCGTTGATGGCCCGCCGGATGAGCAGTTCTTC.

The V gene is TRBV29-1, the J gene TRBJ2-1, with D uncertain. V lost 0 bases and J lost 7, with 4 bases in between. The CDR3 totals 11 residues. Looked up from germline, CDR1 is SQVTM and CDR2 is ANQGSEA. The CDR3 nucleotides read TGCAGCGTTGAAGATCGAAATGAGCAGTTCTTC. Translation: CSVEDRNEQFF.

J is TRBJ2-1 and V is TRBV19, with no clear D. Germline V gives CDR1 LNHDA, CDR2 SQIVND (reference sequence). Trimming cost V 1 base and J 0 bases, with 7 bases left between them. This CDR3 region has 15 residues. CDR3 loop: CASSIVRNSYNEQFF. The CDR3 DNA is TGTGCCAGTAGTATAGTAAGAAACTCCTACAATGAGCAGTTCTTC.

V gene TRBV5-1 combines with J gene TRBJ2-1; D is uncertain. From germline, CDR1 is SGHRS and CDR2 YFSETQ. CDR3 length equals 17 residues. V lost 5 bases and J 5 bases, leaving 23 bases between the germline ends. The CDR3 DNA sequence: TGCGCCAGCAGAAAGAGCTTTACGAGCTTTCTGGACAATGAGCAGTTCTTC. Residues: CASRKSFTSFLDNEQFF.

The sample holds a few counts of this clonotype. The chain joins TRBV7-2 to TRBJ1-2; 10 nucleotides agree with TRBD1. The V gene end was trimmed by 5 bases and the J gene end by 7 bases; junction bases not matched to a gene: 7. The CDR3 is made up of 14 amino acids. The germline V gene encodes CDR1 SGHTA and CDR2 FQGNSA. The CDR3 DNA sequence: TGTGCCAGCAGCAGACAGGGGGCGAGGGTTGGCTACACCTTC. It codes for CASSRQGARVGYTF. Drawing the rest from reference TRBV7-2 and TRBJ1-2, the complete variable domain is GAGVSQSPSNKVTEKGKDVELRCDPISGHTALYWYRQSLGQGLEFLIYFQGNSAPDKSGLPSDRFSAERTGGSVSTLTIQRTQQEDSAVYLCASSRQGARVGYTFGSGTRLTVV.

This clonotype was counted a few times. V is TRBV13 and J is TRBJ2-4, with unresolved D. V was cut by 0 bases and J by 13 bases, with 13 bases left in between. The CDR3 is 13 residues long. Germline lookup yields CDR1 PRHDT and CDR2 FYEKMQ (reference sequence). Written as DNA, the CDR3 is TGTGCCAGCAGCTTAGGCCTTGTTCTGGAGCAGTACTTC. Translated, it gives CASSLGLVLEQYF.

The V gene is TRBV20-1, the J gene TRBJ2-5; 9 bases line up with TRBD1. The better agreement between TRBJ2-7 and the DNA end casts doubt on the J call. CDR1 is DFQATT, CDR2 SNEGSKA, per germline (reference sequence). The CDR3 contains 16 residues. CDR3 in DNA: TGCAGTGCTCCCCACATACCCGGGACAGGGACCTACGAGCAGTACTTC. As protein: CSAPHIPGTGTYEQYF.

The V call is TRBV7-8, the J call TRBJ2-7; D may be TRBD1 (6 bases). The CDR3 totals 16 residues. V was pared by 4 bases and J by 2 bases, with 18 bases between. Per germline, CDR1 SGHVS and CDR2 FQNEAQ. As DNA, the CDR3 is TGTGCCAGCAGCTCGAATGGACAGCCTAGTCCCTACGAGCAGTACTTC. Its protein is CASSSNGQPSPYEQYF.